A selection of T cell receptor beta chains follows, all from one sample in a study of vaccination and CD4 T cells after COVID-19. Via MiXCR, TCRdb re-called the PCR reads, giving one row per CDR3 protein. Of approximately 12,000 distinct CDR3 sequences in the sample, around 20% are singletons; the top ten hold approximately 15%. These TCRs' antigens remain unknown. This material consisted of CD4+ T cells from blood, cultured in vitro, taken before SARS-CoV-2 vaccination. The receptor source for this set is a human donor who received a COVID-19 vaccine. Each CDR3 is given with its conserved first and last residue. The D gene is left open where the match is weak. Not all rows give a size; the values are once, few, many and, for expanded clones, a class.

v_gene,j_gene,d_gene,abundance,CDR3nt,CDR3aa
TRBV20-1,TRBJ2-5,NA,few,TGCAGTGCTAGGGCTACAGCATTTCAAGAGACCCAGTACTTC,CSARATAFQETQYF
TRBV23-1,TRBJ1-5,NA,few,TGCGCCAGCAGTCAGGGGAGCAATCAGCCCCAGCATTTT,CASSQGSNQPQHF
TRBV10-3,TRBJ1-1,TRBD1,NA,TGTGCCATCAGTGAGGGCGAAGACAGGGGGGACACTGAAGCTTTCTTT,CAISEGEDRGDTEAFF
TRBV6-5,TRBJ2-3,TRBD2,few,TGTGCCAGCAGTTCCTCAGCGGGGAGGGCGGTTGATACGCAGTATTTT,CASSSSAGRAVDTQYF
TRBV7-9,TRBJ1-1,NA,few,TGTGCCAGCAGCTCGCCTCCCTCTGCCAAAGCTTTCTTT,CASSSPPSAKAFF
TRBV10-3,TRBJ1-2,NA,NA,TGTGCCATCGGCCAAACGAACTATGGCTACACCTTC,CAIGQTNYGYTF
TRBV7-3,TRBJ2-5,NA,NA,TGTGCCAGCAGCTTCCCGGGGGAGACCCAGTACTTC,CASSFPGETQYF
TRBV27,TRBJ1-1,NA,NA,TGTGCCAGCAGTTTTAGGGCAGGACGAGAAGCTTTCTTT,CASSFRAGREAFF
TRBV29-1,TRBJ1-2,NA,NA,TGCAGCGTTGTGTGGGCAGCCTACACCTTC,CSVVWAAYTF
TRBV24-1,TRBJ2-3,TRBD2,few,TGTGCCACCAGTGATCCCGGACTAGCGGGGGATGATACGCAGTATTTT,CATSDPGLAGDDTQYF
TRBV6-5,TRBJ1-2,NA,NA,TGTGCCAGCAGTTATCGGGGGGGAATTAACTATGGCTACACCTTC,CASSYRGGINYGYTF
TRBV6-5,TRBJ2-7,NA,few,TGTGCCAGCAGTTTAGAGCAGGGATACGAGCAGTACTTC,CASSLEQGYEQYF
TRBV3-1,TRBJ2-5,NA,NA,TGTGCCAGCAGCCAAGGGTGGGAGACCCAGTACTTC,CASSQGWETQYF
TRBV24-1,TRBJ2-7,TRBD1,NA,TGTGCCACCAGTGGACAGGGTAACAACTACGAGCAGTACTTC,CATSGQGNNYEQYF
TRBV20-1,TRBJ2-7,TRBD2,few,TGCAGTGCTAGAGATCGAACTAGCGGGGGGAAGATAACCTACGAGCAGTACTTC,CSARDRTSGGKITYEQYF
TRBV5-8,TRBJ1-1,NA,few,TGTGCCAGCCACAGGTACACTGAAGCTTTCTTT,CASHRYTEAFF
TRBV5-6,TRBJ1-1,NA,NA,TGTGCCAGCAGCTTAGGTTTCAGGAACACTGAAGCTTTCTTT,CASSLGFRNTEAFF
TRBV5-1,TRBJ2-7,NA,few,TGCGCCAGCAGCCCAGTTACCAGGGTAGCTCAGGGCGAGCAGTACTTC,CASSPVTRVAQGEQYF
TRBV7-9,TRBJ2-5,TRBD1,few,TGTGCCAGCAGCCTGACAGGGTTCCAAGAGACCCAGTACTTC,CASSLTGFQETQYF
TRBV5-5,TRBJ2-1,TRBD1,NA,TGTGCCAGCAGGCTTGGGACAGGGGGCTACAATGAGCAGTTCTTC,CASRLGTGGYNEQFF
TRBV7-2,TRBJ2-7,NA,NA,TGTGCCAGCAGGAGAAACCGGGGCTACGAGCAGTACTTC,CASRRNRGYEQYF
TRBV5-1,TRBJ2-7,TRBD2,few,TGCGCCAGCAGCTTGGAGAGGACTAGGAGCGAGCAGTACTTC,CASSLERTRSEQYF
TRBV7-3,TRBJ2-5,TRBD2,few,TGTGCCAGCAGCTTAGGACTAGCGGGGGGGTACCAAGAGACCCAGTACTTC,CASSLGLAGGYQETQYF
TRBV20-1,TRBJ2-3,NA,medium-sized,TGCAGTGCTAGAACACCTAGCACAGATACGCAGTATTTT,CSARTPSTDTQYF
TRBV12-3/TRBV12-4,TRBJ2-3,TRBD2,NA,TGTGCCAGCAGACCCGGGACTAGCCCAGATACGCAGTATTTT,CASRPGTSPDTQYF
TRBV20-1,TRBJ2-3,TRBD2,few,TGCAGTGCTAGAGGGGAGGGGTATAGCACAGATACGCAGTATTTT,CSARGEGYSTDTQYF
TRBV12-3/TRBV12-4,TRBJ2-7,TRBD2,few,TGTGCCAGCAGTCTCACTTTTGGGCGGGGGGCCACCTTGAGGGAGCAGTACTTC,CASSLTFGRGATLREQYF
TRBV9,TRBJ2-5,TRBD1,NA,TGTGCCAGCAGCGTAGAGGCGCGGAGACAGGGGGGGACCCAGTACTTC,CASSVEARRQGGTQYF
TRBV6-2/TRBV6-3,TRBJ1-1,NA,NA,TGTGCCAGCAGCACTCAGAGAAGAGGGGTTCTGCGCACTGAAGCTTTCTTT,CASSTQRRGVLRTEAFF
TRBV12-3/TRBV12-4,TRBJ1-1,NA,NA,TGTGCCAGCAGTTTAGGGGGGGGCACTGAAGCTTTCTTT,CASSLGGGTEAFF
TRBV10-1,TRBJ1-5,TRBD1,medium-sized,TGCGCCAGCAGTGTGGCTCTAGGGGACAGGGGGCGGAGACAGCCCCAGCATTTT,CASSVALGDRGRRQPQHF
TRBV7-4,TRBJ1-3,TRBD1,NA,TGTGCCAGCAGCTTAGAGCGACAGGGGTCTGGAAACACCATATATTTT,CASSLERQGSGNTIYF
TRBV6-5,TRBJ2-6,NA,NA,TGTGCCAGCAGTTACTGGCAGGGGAGGTGGTCTGGGGCCAACGTCCTGACTTTC,CASSYWQGRWSGANVLTF
TRBV28,TRBJ1-6,TRBD1,NA,TGTGCCAGCAGTTCGATAACAGGGGTAAATTCACCCCTCAACTTT,CASSSITGVNSPLNF
TRBV30,TRBJ2-2,NA,NA,TGTGCCTGGAGTAAGTCTCTAGTGGGCACCGGGGAGCTGTTTTTT,CAWSKSLVGTGELFF
TRBV10-3,TRBJ2-7,NA,few,TGTGCCATCAGTGAGACTGGACCGGGAGACCCCTACGAGCAGTACTTC,CAISETGPGDPYEQYF
TRBV27,TRBJ1-1,TRBD1,medium-sized,TGTGCCAGCAGGGGGGACAGGAGGGGCACTGAAGCTTTCTTT,CASRGDRRGTEAFF
TRBV6-5,TRBJ2-7,NA,NA,TGTGCCAGCAGCTACGCAACTACCACTTTCTCCTACGAGCAGTACTTC,CASSYATTTFSYEQYF